This T cell receptor (beta chain) was obtained from a study of cytomegalovirus exposure and HLA in healthy donors. Study-level information: One earlier analysis, a look at some 180 million T cells, found 100 million to 130 million unique TCR beta sequences. From HLA-typed donors, an early data release held some 80 million unique TCRs. Study results and limitations: Presence/absence analyses assumed roughly uniform sequencing depth across donors, which may not hold. A previous analysis found most TCR beta V segments productive roughly 87% or roughly 30% of the time.

Primers included in the PCR were 60 Vbeta and 13 Jbeta primers. The assay was immunoSEQ multiplex PCR, and TCRdb's table has in-frame clones only and misses some. The sample contains about 98,000 clones, about 81% of which appear only once. CDR1 and CDR2 from the germline V gene are MGHRA and YSYEKL. V gave up 4 bases and J gave up 4 bases; unmatched junction bases: 17. There are 20 residues in the CDR3. On this clone: What it recognizes is unknown.

This chain joins TRBV4-1 and TRBJ2-1, with 12 bases identical to TRBD2. The TCR was taken from a man between 35 and 55 years old in good health and CMV-seronegative. The sequenced sample consisted of PBMCs. CDR3 loop: CASSRRLAGAHSVKYNEQFF. The DNA for the CDR3 is TGCGCCAGCAGCCGCAGACTAGCGGGGGCCCACTCCGTAAAATACAATGAGCAGTTCTTC.